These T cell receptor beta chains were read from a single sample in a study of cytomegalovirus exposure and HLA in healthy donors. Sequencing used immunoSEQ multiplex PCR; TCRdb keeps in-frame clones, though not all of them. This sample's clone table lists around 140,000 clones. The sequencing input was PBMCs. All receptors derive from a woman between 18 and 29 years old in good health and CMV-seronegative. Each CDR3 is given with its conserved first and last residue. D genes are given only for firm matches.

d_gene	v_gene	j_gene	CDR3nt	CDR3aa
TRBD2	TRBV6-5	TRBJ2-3	TGTGCCAGCACTAGCGGACTAGCGGGGGATACGCAGTATTTT	CASTSGLAGDTQYF
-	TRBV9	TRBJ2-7	TGTGCCAGCAGCGATTCCGGGACATCCGCCTACGAGCAGTACTTC	CASSDSGTSAYEQYF
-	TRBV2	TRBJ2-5	TGTGCCAGCAGCCGGGACTCCCGCAGATACTTC	CASSRDSRRYF
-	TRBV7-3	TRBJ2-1	TGTGCCAGCAGCTCCGACATTTACAATGAGCAGTTCTTC	CASSSDIYNEQFF
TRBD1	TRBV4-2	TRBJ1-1	TGTGCCAGCAGCCAAGGACAGGGGGCGATATCTGAAGCTTTCTTT	CASSQGQGAISEAFF
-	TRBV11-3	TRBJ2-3	TGTGCCAGCAGCTTAGTCGCGGATACGCAGTATTTT	CASSLVADTQYF
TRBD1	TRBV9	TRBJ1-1	TGTGCCAGCAGCGGGGGTACAGGGGGGTACACTGAAGCTTTCTTT	CASSGGTGGYTEAFF
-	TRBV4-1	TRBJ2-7	TGCGCCAGCAGCCAACCGGCAGGAACTAGCGAGCAGTACTTC	CASSQPAGTSEQYF
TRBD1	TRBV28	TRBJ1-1	TGTGCCAGCAGTTTATTCGGTACAGGGGAGAACACTGAAGCTTTCTTT	CASSLFGTGENTEAFF
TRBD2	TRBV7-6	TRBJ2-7	TGTGCCAGCAGCTTAGAAGTGTCCGGGACTACCTACGAGCAGTACTTC	CASSLEVSGTTYEQYF
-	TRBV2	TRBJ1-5	TGTGCCAGCCTTTGGAGACCGGATGGCAATCAGCCCCAGCATTTT	CASLWRPDGNQPQHF
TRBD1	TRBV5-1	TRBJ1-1	TGCGCCAGCAGCACCGGACAGGGTAGAACCGTTTTGCGTTTT	CASSTGQGRTVLRF
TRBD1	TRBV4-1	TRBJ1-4	TGCGCCAGCAGCCTTCCCCGTCAGGGGGCGACTAATGAAAAACTGTTTTTT	CASSLPRQGATNEKLFF
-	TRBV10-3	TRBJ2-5	TGTGCCATCAGTGAGAGGGCTGGTTACCGGGGAAGGACCCAGTACTTC	CAISERAGYRGRTQYF
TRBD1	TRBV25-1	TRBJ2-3	TGTGCCAGCAGTGAACCGCGGACAGGGAGCACAGATACGCAGTATTTT	CASSEPRTGSTDTQYF
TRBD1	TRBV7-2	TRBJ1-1	TGTGCCAGCAGCTTACAGGGGGCGGATTCCACTGAAGCTTTCTTT	CASSLQGADSTEAFF
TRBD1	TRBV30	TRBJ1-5	TGTGCCTGGAGGGCCCCTAGGACAGGGCCGTACCAGGGTCAGCCCCAGCATTTT	CAWRAPRTGPYQGQPQHF
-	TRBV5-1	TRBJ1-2	TGCGCCAGCAGCTTTTCCCTGACACCGAGCTATGGCTACACCTTC	CASSFSLTPSYGYTF
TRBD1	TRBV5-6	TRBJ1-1	TGTGCCAGCAGCTCCAACAGGGGGCTCACTGAAGCTTTCTTT	CASSSNRGLTEAFF
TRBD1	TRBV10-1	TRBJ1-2	TGCGCCAGCAGTCCCGGGACAGGGAGAGGCTACACCTTC	CASSPGTGRGYTF
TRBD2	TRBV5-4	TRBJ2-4	TGTGCCAGCAGCACTGCGGGAGATATGGGATACATTCAGTACTTC	CASSTAGDMGYIQYF
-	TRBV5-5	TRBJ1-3	TGTGCCAGCAGCCCAGGGTCTGGAAACACCATATATTTT	CASSPGSGNTIYF
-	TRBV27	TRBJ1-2	TGTGCCAGCAGTCCAGCAGGGATTGCCTATGGCTACACCTTC	CASSPAGIAYGYTF
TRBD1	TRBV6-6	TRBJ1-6	TGTGCCAGCAGTTACGGGACAGCTTATAATTCACCCCTCCACTTT	CASSYGTAYNSPLHF
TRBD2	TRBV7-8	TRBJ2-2	TGTGCCAGCAGCTCGGAGGGAGGGACCGGGGAGCTGTTTTTT	CASSSEGGTGELFF
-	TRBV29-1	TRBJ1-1	TGCAGCGTTGTATTTGAGGGTTGGTACACTGAAGCTTTCTTT	CSVVFEGWYTEAFF
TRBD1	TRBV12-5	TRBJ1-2	TGTGCTAGTGGTTTGGTCCTGGACAGGGAATATGGCTACACCTTC	CASGLVLDREYGYTF
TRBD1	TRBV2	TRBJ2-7	TGTGCCAGCACCACGGACAGGGGATCCTACGAGCAGTACTTC	CASTTDRGSYEQYF
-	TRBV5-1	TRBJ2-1	TGCGCCAGCAGCTTGGGCTTAGCGAGAATCTACAATGAGCAGTTCTTC	CASSLGLARIYNEQFF
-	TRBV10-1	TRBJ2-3	TGCGCCAGCAGTGACGCAAGCGACACAGATACGCAGTATTTT	CASSDASDTDTQYF
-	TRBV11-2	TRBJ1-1	TGTGCCAGCAGCCAAAGCGGGGGGGTAGGGCCTGAAGCTTTCTTT	CASSQSGGVGPEAFF
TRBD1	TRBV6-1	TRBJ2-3	TGTGCCAGTACTAAACAGGGGACAGATACGCAGTATTTT	CASTKQGTDTQYF
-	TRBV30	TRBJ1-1	TGTGCCTGTAGGGCCAGGGTAGGGAAGAACACTGAAGCTTTCTTT	CACRARVGKNTEAFF
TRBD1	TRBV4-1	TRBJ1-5	TGCGCCAGCAGCCAAGTCGGACAGGCGGGACAGCCCCAGCATTTT	CASSQVGQAGQPQHF
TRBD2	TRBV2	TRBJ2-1	TGTGCCAGCAGTTCCTACGGACTAGCGGTCAATGAGCAGTTCTTC	CASSSYGLAVNEQFF
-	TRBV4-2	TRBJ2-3	TGTGCCAGCAGCCAAGAGGCTAGGCGAACAGATACGCAGTATTTT	CASSQEARRTDTQYF
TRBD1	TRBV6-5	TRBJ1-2	TGTGCCAGCAGGGGGGACAGCCTCTATGGCTACACCTTC	CASRGDSLYGYTF
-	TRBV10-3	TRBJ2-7	TGTGCCATCAGACAGGATTCCTACGAGCAGTACTTC	CAIRQDSYEQYF
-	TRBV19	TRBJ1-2	TGTGCCAGTAGTATGCAACAGAACTATGGCTACACCTTC	CASSMQQNYGYTF
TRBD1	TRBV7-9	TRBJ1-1	TGTGCCAGCAGCTTTTCAGGGGGGAAAACTGAAGCTTTCTTT	CASSFSGGKTEAFF
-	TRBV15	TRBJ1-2	TGTGCCACCAGCAGAGATCTCGGGGGCTACACCTTC	CATSRDLGGYTF
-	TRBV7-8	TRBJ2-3	TGTGCCAGCAGCTTAGGACAGTTCACAGATACGCAGTATTTT	CASSLGQFTDTQYF
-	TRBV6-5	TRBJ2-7	TGTGCCAGCAGTTACTCGGGGGGGCGCTACGAGCAGTACTTC	CASSYSGGRYEQYF
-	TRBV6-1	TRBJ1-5	TGTGCCAGCAGTGGGCTAGTGCCCGCCACCAATCAGCCCCAGCATTTT	CASSGLVPATNQPQHF
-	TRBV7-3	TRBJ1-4	TGTGCCAGCAGCTTAACTCGGGAGGATAATGAAAAACTGTTTTTT	CASSLTREDNEKLFF
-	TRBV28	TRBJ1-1	TGTGCCAGCAGCCCAGGGAAAATGAACACTGAAGCTTTCTTT	CASSPGKMNTEAFF
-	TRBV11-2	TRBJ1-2	TGTGCCAGCAGCCCTATTAGGTTCAGATCGGGGGGCTATGGCTACACCTTC	CASSPIRFRSGGYGYTF
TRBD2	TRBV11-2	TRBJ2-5	TGTGCCAGCAGCTTTCGACTAGCGGGAGCTCCTGGGGAGACCCAGTACTTC	CASSFRLAGAPGETQYF
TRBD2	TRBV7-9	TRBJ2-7	TGTGCCAGCAGCCTACCGGGGACTAGCGTTTACGAGCAGTACTTC	CASSLPGTSVYEQYF
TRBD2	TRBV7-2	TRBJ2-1	TGTGCCAGCAGCTACACTAGCGGTCACAATGAGCAGTTCTTC	CASSYTSGHNEQFF
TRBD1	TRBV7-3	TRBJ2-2	TGTGCCAGCAGCTTAGGGACAGGGGAGGCCACCGGGGAGCTGTTTTTT	CASSLGTGEATGELFF
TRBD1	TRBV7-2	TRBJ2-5	TGTGCCAGCAGCTTACCCACAGGGGGCTTGGAGACCCAGTACTTC	CASSLPTGGLETQYF
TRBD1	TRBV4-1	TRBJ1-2	TGCGCCAGCAGCCAAGTAACAGGGGACTATGGCTACACCTTC	CASSQVTGDYGYTF
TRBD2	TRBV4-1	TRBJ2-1	TGCGCCAGCAGCCAAGATTTAGGGACTAGCGGTTACAATGAGCAGTTCTTC	CASSQDLGTSGYNEQFF
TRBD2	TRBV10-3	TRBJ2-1	TGTGCCATCAGTGAGGGTCTAGCGGTAACCTACAATGAGCAGTTCTTC	CAISEGLAVTYNEQFF
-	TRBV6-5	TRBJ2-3	TGTGCCAGCAGTTACTCGACAGCCACAGATACGCAGTATTTT	CASSYSTATDTQYF